The sequence of this TCR beta chain was determined in a study of cytomegalovirus exposure and HLA in healthy donors. Background on the study: Some 87 million unique TCRs from HLA-typed donors were held in an early release of data.

Trimming cost V 2 bases and J 10 bases, with 6 bases left between them. CDR3 length: 12 amino acids. CDR1 and CDR2 from the germline V gene are KGHSH and LQKENI. Vbeta (60) and Jbeta (13) primers were used in the PCR. Clones were sequenced by immunoSEQ multiplex PCR, and TCRdb holds only the in-frame ones, with some missing. The sample carries fewer than 200,000 clones, almost 75% recorded once. V usage is TRBV18 and J usage is TRBJ1-6; D not certain. The sample was PBMCs. The sequence derives from a woman in her late teens or twenties in good health and CMV-seropositive. This CDR3 is CASSPGGSPLHF. The DNA of the CDR3 is TGTGCCAGCTCACCAGGAGGATCACCCCTCCACTTT.